Sequencing of this T cell receptor (beta chain) was carried out in a study of blood T cell repertoires in COVID-19. Study background: The study drew acute and convalescent COVID-19 samples from the United States, Italy and Spain. The analysed material was cDNA or gDNA that came from T cells, B-cell-depleted T cells, or PBMCs.

Germline V gives CDR1 ENHRY, CDR2 SYGVKD. Between the trimmed V and J ends, which lost 8 bases and 0 bases, there was a span of 14 bases. The length of the CDR3 is 15 residues. In the original processing: Reference gene primer amplification yielded estimated nucleated cell counts. Assay used: immunoSEQ multiplex PCR; TCRdb lists only in-frame clones, some missing. V and J calls and clone size come straight from that table; D and trimming were deduced from the DNA. The data hold under 200,000 clones, with about 86% observed a single time. This clonotype originated in a woman aged 80 or over in a cohort sampled during active or convalescent COVID-19. Sequencing was done on a sample of peripheral blood. This sequence joins TRBV10-3 and TRBJ1-5, with D maybe TRBD1 (5 bases). The CDR3 sequence: CAISAVGDSNQPQHF. CDR3 bases: TGTGCCATCTCAGCTGTAGGGGATAGCAATCAGCCCCAGCATTTT.